These T cell receptor beta chains were read from a single sample in a study of blood T cell repertoires in COVID-19. Generated by immunoSEQ multiplex PCR, the TCRdb table keeps only in-frame clones and is missing some. Counted here are under 300,000 clones, around nine tenths occurring once; the ten biggest clones make up 2% to 2.5%. The sample taken for sequencing was peripheral blood. These receptors all come from a woman aged 40 to 50 who had recovered from COVID-19. CDR3s include the opening cysteine and the closing phenylalanine or tryptophan. Each record gives: J gene, V gene, CDR3 protein.

TRBJ1-2 | TRBV3-1/TRBV3-2 | CASSHQGQGDYGYTF
TRBJ1-1 | TRBV4-3 | CASSQVREVNTEAFF
TRBJ2-1 | TRBV7-2 | CASSFAGVNEQFF
TRBJ2-3 | TRBV25-1 | CASSDGTGLVTDTQYF
TRBJ2-3 | TRBV14 | CASSPTSGRWYTDTQYF
TRBJ2-7 | TRBV6-5 | CASSRSGGEVDEQYF
TRBJ2-2 | TRBV7-8 | CASSLRGELFF
TRBJ1-5 | TRBV27 | CASSFNRPNQPQHF
TRBJ1-1 | TRBV5-5 | CASSAFESTGSTEAFF
TRBJ2-3 | TRBV9 | CASSAGQAPRWDTQYF
TRBJ1-5 | TRBV4-2 | CASSQGDRDNQPQHF
TRBJ2-1 | TRBV29-1 | CSVASGRAGNEQFF
TRBJ2-6 | TRBV7-8 | CASSLITGANVLTF
TRBJ1-6 | TRBV5-5 | CASSMVDRGGGSPLHF
TRBJ1-2 | TRBV9 | CASSPTLRYGYTF
TRBJ2-1 | TRBV7-3 | CASSLTRADEQFF
TRBJ2-5 | TRBV11-2 | CASSTRRTGFRETQYF
TRBJ1-6 | TRBV27 | CASSPDRGNSPLHF
TRBJ2-5 | TRBV6-5 | CASRDTNQETQYF
TRBJ2-7 | TRBV27 | CASSLTGTGWWEQYF
TRBJ1-2 | TRBV7-3 | CASSLTPGLGDGYTF
TRBJ2-2 | TRBV15 | CATSRDRLAGGEGELFF
TRBJ2-2 | TRBV28 | CASSPPMRVIEPGELFF
TRBJ2-7 | TRBV28 | CASSPDTGGFYEQYF
TRBJ2-7 | TRBV6-5 | CASSYSEGYEQYF
TRBJ2-2 | TRBV7-6 | CASSLGTPWELFF
TRBJ2-5 | TRBV5-4 | CASSSLGALGIEETQYF
TRBJ1-6 | TRBV5-1 | CASSEDVGVYNSPLHF